The 24 T cell receptor beta chains given below trace back to one sample, sequenced in a study of blood T cells in healthy people across ages. Together with a sample-barcoded 5' primer, a J-beta primer mix was included in a second PCR lasting roughly 6 to 12 cycles. TCRdb independently ran MiXCR on the 5' RACE reads; one entry per CDR3 protein. The sample records some 1 million distinct CDR3 sequences, around 45% being singletons. Sample: blood. These receptors all come from a woman aged 60-75 years in good health.

This clonotype has more than one count but fewer than ten. The chain employs TRBV7-2 and TRBJ2-7; 7 nucleotides line up with TRBD2. Losses at the gene ends were 5 bases for V and 4 bases for J; bases not matched to a gene: 11. This CDR3 is 15 amino acids long. Germline V gene data show CDR1 as SGHTA and CDR2 as FQGNSA. The CDR3 is CASSLPLARSYEQYF. The CDR3 DNA reads TGTGCCAGCAGCCTCCCACTAGCGAGAAGTTACGAGCAGTACTTC.

This sequence joins TRBV3-1 and TRBJ2-7; a weak D match, TRBD1 (6 bases). Per the germline V gene, CDR1 is LGHDT and CDR2 is YNNKEL (reference sequence). Trimming took 4 bases from V and 6 from J, leaving 13 bases between them. The CDR3 loop spans 13 amino acids. The CDR3 loop is CASSRRGLGEQYF. CDR3 DNA: TGTGCCAGCAGCCGCAGGGGTTTAGGCGAGCAGTACTTC.

V usage is TRBV29-1 and J usage is TRBJ1-2; 7 bases are shared with TRBD1. V gave up 5 bases and J gave up 2 bases; unmatched junction bases: 2. This CDR3 has 12 amino acids. Looked up from germline, CDR1 is SQVTM and CDR2 is ANQGSEA. The CDR3 coding sequence is TGCAGCGTTCGGGACAGCAACTATGGCTACACCTTC. Translated, it gives CSVRDSNYGYTF.

This clonotype was seen only a few times. J is TRBJ2-5 and V is TRBV20-1, with no clear D. The CDR3 is made up of 14 amino acids. Trimming shortened V by 0 bases and J by 4 bases, and 12 bases separated the two germline ends. Germline V gene data show CDR1 as DFQATT and CDR2 as SNEGSKA (reference sequence). CDR3 in amino acids: CSAREGLFLETQYF. The CDR3 bases are TGCAGTGCTAGAGAGGGCCTCTTTCTAGAGACCCAGTACTTC.

This clonotype was recorded a few times. V and J are TRBV7-9 and TRBJ2-3; a possible D gene is TRBD1 (5 bases). Germline V CDR1 and CDR2: SEHNR, FQNEAQ (reference sequence). V dropped 5 bases and J dropped 4 bases, with 7 bases sitting between them. The CDR3 length is 12 residues. The CDR3 nucleotides read TGTGCCAGCAGCCCGACAGCAGATACGCAGTATTTT. Encoded protein: CASSPTADTQYF.

V usage is TRBV13 and J usage is TRBJ1-2, with no clear D. The length of the CDR3 is 15 residues. Germline V gene lookup returns CDR1 PRHDT and CDR2 FYEKMQ (reference sequence). Trimming removed 2 bases from V and 0 bases from J, with 10 bases in between. The CDR3: CASSLFSPANYGYTF. The CDR3 DNA reads TGTGCCAGCAGCTTATTTTCACCAGCTAACTATGGCTACACCTTC.

V and J are TRBV28 and TRBJ2-3; the D gene is possibly TRBD2 (6 bases). This CDR3 has 16 residues. Germline CDR1 and CDR2: MDHEN and SYDVKM. The V and J ends lost 7 bases and 2 bases respectively, with 19 bases between them. CDR3 nucleotides: TGTGCCAGCACCCTGACTAGTTCACTCCCCACAGATACGCAGTATTTT. Its protein is CASTLTSSLPTDTQYF.

This clonotype was observed a few times. This chain links TRBV6-1 with TRBJ2-1; 13 bases map to TRBD2. The CDR3 contains 16 residues. The germline CDR1 and CDR2 sequences are MNHNS and SASEGT. J was trimmed by 9 bases and V by 6 bases; bases with no gene match: 11. CDR3 residues: CASSSGTSGKLGEQFF. The CDR3 DNA reads as TGTGCCAGCAGCTCCGGGACTAGCGGGAAACTAGGTGAGCAGTTCTTC.

This clonotype occurred a few times. This CDR3 is CASSLFRQGYEQYF. As DNA, the CDR3 is TGTGCCAGCAGTTTATTCCGACAGGGGTACGAGCAGTACTTC. The chain employs TRBV27 and TRBJ2-7, with 8 positions matching TRBD1. Germline CDR1 MNHEY, CDR2 SMNVEV (reference sequence). V was pared by 1 base and J by 4 bases, with 3 bases of the junction left unmatched. The CDR3 consists of 14 residues.

V and J are TRBV19 and TRBJ1-5; 9 bases match TRBD1. V lost 5 bases and J lost 8; bases outside the gene matches: 7. The length of the CDR3 is 14 residues. Germline V gene data show CDR1 as LNHDA and CDR2 as SQIVND (reference sequence). CDR3 sequence: CASSPDRGGKPQHF. In DNA form, the CDR3 reads TGTGCCAGTAGTCCGGACAGGGGAGGAAAGCCCCAGCATTTT.

This clonotype was seen more than once but under ten times. The V call is TRBV20-1, the J call TRBJ2-1, with 16 bases identical to TRBD2. CDR1 and CDR2 from the germline V gene are DFQATT and SNEGSKA (reference sequence). The CDR3 is 17 residues long. With V trimmed by 5 bases and J by 10 bases, 14 bases remained unmatched. The CDR3 loop reads CSAAPFSGLAGGREQFF. CDR3 coding DNA: TGCAGTGCTGCCCCCTTCTCGGGACTAGCGGGAGGGAGGGAGCAGTTCTTC.

V usage is TRBV18 and J usage is TRBJ2-5, with 7 positions matching TRBD2. The V gene end was trimmed by 3 bases and the J gene end by 5 bases; junction bases not matched to a gene: 9. Per the germline V gene, CDR1 is KGHSH and CDR2 is LQKENI. The CDR3 length is 15 residues. In nucleotides, the CDR3 is TGTGCCAGCTCACCGGTAGCGGGTCGGGTGGAGACCCAGTACTTC. Residues: CASSPVAGRVETQYF.

Only a few counts were recorded for this clonotype. The DNA for the CDR3 is TGCAGTGCCCAACTAGCGGGAGGGCCCTATACGCAGTATTTT. This gives the protein CSAQLAGGPYTQYF. The chain carries TRBV20-1 and TRBJ2-3; 13 nucleotides match TRBD2. V lost 6 bases to trimming and J lost 7 bases; unmatched junction nucleotides: 7. The length of the CDR3 is 14 residues. Germline CDR1 reads DFQATT; CDR2 reads SNEGSKA (reference sequence).

As to this clonotype: The junction does not match germline at one end; this may be a read error. J is TRBJ2-3 and V is TRBV3-1; a possible D gene is TRBD2 (6 bases). CDR3 size: 16 residues. From germline, CDR1 is LGHDT and CDR2 YNNKEL (reference sequence). The CDR3 nucleotides are TGTGCCAGCAGCCAAGTGCCTGGGACTTCCACAGATACACAGTATTTT. It is translated as CASSQVPGTSTDTQYF.

The genes are TRBV20-1 and TRBJ2-4, with D perhaps TRBD2 (6 bases). Trimming pared 3 bases from V and 3 bases from J, leaving 21 bases between. The CDR3 runs 17 residues. The germline V gene has CDR1 DFQATT and CDR2 SNEGSKA (reference sequence). In DNA form, the CDR3 reads TGCAGTGCTAGGGAATACCGTGTAGGAGGGGACAAAAACATTCAGTACTTC. Translating it yields CSAREYRVGGDKNIQYF.

The rearrangement links TRBV7-2 to TRBJ2-1; D is perhaps TRBD1 (7 bases). The germline V gene encodes CDR1 SGHTA and CDR2 FQGNSA. V lost 3 bases to trimming and J lost 9 bases, with 18 bases between them. The CDR3 spans 15 residues. DNA of the CDR3: TGTGCCAGCAGCTTCCCGGGCAGGGGGGTAGGTGAGCAGTTCTTC. Translation: CASSFPGRGVGEQFF.

This clonotype has only a few counts. The chain uses TRBV21-1 and TRBJ1-4; the D call TRBD1 from the table was never checked on the DNA. TRBV21-1 is reported as a pseudogene. The CDR3 runs to 21 residues. The chain's CDR3 is CASSVPTPGTGFPTTNEKLFF. The CDR3 nucleotides read TGTGCCAGCAGTGTCCCAACCCCGGGCACCGGATTCCCTACAACTAATGAAAAACTGTTTTTT.

The chain carries TRBV7-3 and TRBJ2-5; perhaps TRBD1 as D (5 bases). The CDR3 is 12 residues long. CDR1 is SGHTA and CDR2 is FQGTGA in the germline V gene. V was shortened by 5 bases and J by 11 bases, with 15 bases between the two germline ends. In DNA, the CDR3 is TGTGCCAGCAGCCGGGCGGACAATGAGCAGTACTTC. This gives the protein CASSRADNEQYF. The complete variable domain, with remaining parts taken from reference TRBV7-3 and TRBJ2-5, reads GAGVSQTPSNKVTEKGKYVELRCDPISGHTALYWYRQSLGQGPEFLIYFQGTGAADDSGLPNDRFFAVRPEGSVSTLKIQRTERGDSAVYLCASSRADNEQYFGPGTRLLVL.

Only a few counts were recorded for this clonotype. V gene TRBV5-1 combines with J gene TRBJ2-7, with 13 bases that match TRBD2. Looked up from germline, CDR1 is SGHRS and CDR2 is YFSETQ. J was trimmed by 5 bases and V by 3 bases; bases with no gene match: 2. The CDR3 runs 14 residues. CDR3 amino acids: CASSSTSGRHEQYF. CDR3 coding DNA: TGCGCCAGCAGCTCGACTAGCGGGAGGCACGAGCAGTACTTC.

The rearrangement links TRBV2 to TRBJ2-5, with D unclear. Per the germline V gene, CDR1 is SNHLY and CDR2 is FYNNEI. Trimming cost V 0 bases and J 1 base, with 9 bases left between them. The CDR3 totals 15 residues. The CDR3 coding sequence is TGTGCCAGCAGTGAAGCGGGGATCCCCCAAGAGACCCAGTACTTC. Translating it yields CASSEAGIPQETQYF.

This clonotype was picked up a small number of times. V is TRBV11-2 and J is TRBJ2-1; no firm D call. This CDR3 is 14 amino acids long. V was clipped by 3 bases and J by 5 bases, with 11 bases between them. Germline CDR1 and CDR2: SGHAT and FQNNGV. The CDR3 loop reads CASSLEILHNEQFF. The CDR3 DNA sequence: TGTGCCAGCAGCTTGGAGATCCTTCACAATGAGCAGTTCTTC.

This clonotype was detected a few times. This chain joins TRBV10-3 and TRBJ2-1; 7 bases fit TRBD2. The trim removed 4 bases at V and 9 bases at J, leaving 9 bases unmatched. The CDR3 extends over 14 amino acids. The germline gives CDR1 ENHRY, CDR2 SYGVKD. DNA of the CDR3: TGTGCCATCAGTGGCGGGGGTGTGTTGGGTGAGCAGTTCTTC. Translation: CAISGGGVLGEQFF.

The sample holds a few counts of this clonotype. The rearrangement uses TRBV5-1 and TRBJ2-5; D may be TRBD2 (5 bases). This CDR3 has 14 residues. In germline, CDR1 is SGHRS, CDR2 YFSETQ. Trimming removed 4 bases at V and 3 bases at J, with 13 bases between. Written as DNA, the CDR3 is TGCGCCAGCAGCAAGAGCCGGGAAAAAGAGACCCAGTACTTC. Translated, it gives CASSKSREKETQYF.

This rearrangement joins TRBV20-1 to TRBJ2-5, with TRBD2 matching 13 bases. The tail of the sequence fits TRBJ2-7 better, so the J call may be wrong. This CDR3 has 14 residues. Germline assignment: CDR1 DFQATT and CDR2 SNEGSKA (reference sequence). Here the CDR3 reads CSASGLAGTYEQYF. CDR3 nucleotide sequence: TGCAGTGCTTCGGGACTAGCGGGGACCTACGAGCAGTACTTC.